This TCR beta chain was captured by sequencing in a study of blood T cells in healthy people across ages. The use of a sample-barcoded 5' primer and a J-beta primer mix characterized a second PCR of about 6 to 11 cycles. Carrying 12 random nucleotides, a template-switch adaptor labeled each individual cDNA molecule. The yield of each sample was at least 3 million CDR3-containing paired-end reads. TCRdb re-derived calls from the 5' RACE reads in MiXCR, one entry per CDR3 protein. The repertoire includes 1.5 million to 2 million distinct CDR3 sequences, around half of them detected once, and around 2.1% sits in the top ten. This clonotype has just one count. The CDR3 extends over 15 amino acids. With 1 base removed from V and 0 bases from J, the gap between germline ends came to 12 bases. CDR1 and CDR2 from the germline V gene are DFQATT and SNEGSKA (reference sequence).

This chain connects TRBV20-1 to TRBJ1-2; tentative D call: TRBD1 (6 bases). The clonotype comes from a woman aged 40-49 years in good health. Sample: blood. The CDR3 bases are TGCAGTGCTAGAGTCGGGACAACAGCTAACTATGGCTACACCTTC. Its translation is CSARVGTTANYGYTF.